The 24 T cell receptor beta chains below were found in one sample sequenced in a study of blood T cell repertoires in COVID-19. Sequencing was performed with immunoSEQ multiplex PCR; in TCRdb, only in-frame clones are kept and a portion is missing. Seen here are roughly 300,000 clones, around 82% observed once, and the top ten hold 1% to 1.5%. Specimen: peripheral blood. The receptors here all came from a woman aged 50 to 60 with acute or convalescent COVID-19.

This chain connects TRBV2 to TRBJ2-1; maybe TRBD2 (5 bases). The CDR3 consists of 13 residues. Per germline, CDR1 SNHLY and CDR2 FYNNEI. Trimming took off 8 bases at V and 2 bases at J, with 10 bases between the two ends. CDR3 DNA: TGTGCCAGCCTCGGGGTTGCCTACAATGAGCAGTTCTTC. This sequence encodes CASLGVAYNEQFF.

The chain links TRBV2 to TRBJ2-2; 12 nucleotides match TRBD1. Germline V gene sequence: CDR1 SNHLY, CDR2 FYNNEI. The CDR3 runs 15 residues. V shed 8 bases and J 0 bases; nucleotides not matched to a gene: 1. The CDR3 is CASGTGGANTGELFF. In DNA form, the CDR3 reads TGTGCCAGCGGGACAGGGGGCGCGAACACCGGGGAGCTGTTTTTT.

This clone has just a few counts. The gene calls are TRBV4-1 and TRBJ2-5; 7 bases line up with TRBD1. CDR3 length: 15 residues. With V trimmed by 3 bases and J by 2 bases, 6 bases remained unmatched. Per the germline V gene, CDR1 is MGHRA and CDR2 is YSYEKL. In DNA, the CDR3 is TGCGCCAGCAGCCAGCTGACAGGGAGACAAGAGACCCAGTACTTC. It specifies CASSQLTGRQETQYF.

The rearrangement joins TRBV30 to TRBJ1-2, with D tentatively TRBD1 (5 bases). The CDR3 extends over 15 amino acids. Between the trimmed V and J ends, which lost 0 bases and 0 bases, there was a span of 11 bases. Germline loops: CDR1 GTSNPN, CDR2 SVGIG (reference sequence). The CDR3 DNA sequence: TGTGCCTGGAGTGTCGACGGACATTCTAACTATGGCTACACCTTC. As protein: CAWSVDGHSNYGYTF.

This clone was detected only once. The rearrangement uses TRBV5-8 and TRBJ2-1, with TRBD2 matching over 8 bases. The ends lost 0 bases at V and 4 bases at J; junction bases unmatched: 6. Germline assignment: CDR1 SGHTS and CDR2 YDEGEE. CDR3 size: 16 residues. This chain's CDR3 is CASSLGAGDMYNEQFF. In DNA form, the CDR3 reads TGTGCCAGCAGCTTGGGAGCGGGAGATATGTACAATGAGCAGTTCTTC. Full variable domain (missing parts from reference TRBV5-8 and TRBJ2-1): EAGVTQSPTHLIKTRGQQATLRCSPISGHTSVYWYQQALGLGLQFLLWYDEGEERNRGNFPPRFSGRQFPNYSSELNVNALELEDSALYLCASSLGAGDMYNEQFFGPGTRLTVL.

The chain uses TRBV6-2 or TRBV6-3 and TRBJ2-7; 7 bases map to TRBD1. This CDR3 is 14 amino acids long. CDR1 MNHEY and CDR2 SVGEGT come from the germline V gene. The trim removed 5 bases at V and 0 bases at J, leaving 4 bases unmatched. The chain's CDR3 is CASSGDRSSYEQYF. The DNA of the CDR3 is TGTGCCAGCAGTGGGGACAGAAGCTCCTACGAGCAGTACTTC.

The chain has TRBV27 and TRBJ1-2; D not resolved. V was trimmed by 10 bases and J by 2 bases, leaving 11 bases between them. Germline lookup yields CDR1 MNHEY and CDR2 SMNVEV (reference sequence). The CDR3 totals 12 residues. The CDR3 DNA sequence: TGTGCCACCCCGACACCGAACTATGGCTACACCTTC. It codes for CATPTPNYGYTF.

The V and J genes are TRBV23-1 and TRBJ1-5; no clear D. TRBV23-1 is sorted into the ORF group, with uncertain function. V shed 2 bases and J shed 4 bases, with 12 bases lying between them. CDR3 length equals 15 residues. CDR3 sequence (DNA): TGCGCCAGCAGTCAAGCTAGGATAACTAATCAGCCCCAGCATTTT. This codes for CASSQARITNQPQHF.

This clone was counted a single time. The chain is built from TRBV18 and TRBJ2-7, with a tentative D call TRBD1 (6 bases). The V end was cut by 6 bases, the J end by 4 bases, with 13 bases between. Germline CDR1 and CDR2: KGHSH and LQKENI. The CDR3 is 13 amino acids. The CDR3 sequence is CASSARGPYEQYF. Written as DNA, the CDR3 is TGTGCCAGCTCGGCCAGGGGTCCGTACGAGCAGTACTTC.

The chain is built from TRBV6-6 and TRBJ2-5; D remains unclear. Germline values: CDR1 MNHNY, CDR2 SVGAGI (reference sequence). This CDR3 spans 13 amino acids. The ends were cut back, 4 bases at V and 0 bases at J, with 6 bases in the middle. CDR3: CASSSTYQETQYF. For the CDR3, the DNA is TGTGCCAGCAGTTCGACTTACCAAGAGACCCAGTACTTC.

This clone was seen only a few times. The rearrangement links TRBV19 to TRBJ2-3, with D possibly TRBD2 on 6 matching bases. Germline assignment: CDR1 LNHDA and CDR2 SQIVND (reference sequence). The V end lost 3 bases, the J end lost 4 bases, and 8 bases lay between the germline ends. This CDR3 is 13 amino acids long. The CDR3 bases are TGTGCCAGTAGTATTAGCGGAGCAGATACGCAGTATTTT. Its protein is CASSISGADTQYF.

This chain uses TRBV9 with TRBJ1-2; D is unresolved. The CDR3 has 13 amino acids. Germline V lookup: CDR1 SGDLS, CDR2 YYNGEE. Trimming removed 0 bases at V and 0 bases at J, with 3 bases between. CDR3 protein: CASSVDTNYGYTF. DNA of the CDR3: TGTGCCAGCAGCGTAGATACTAACTATGGCTACACCTTC.

The chain employs TRBV30 and TRBJ1-3; 10 bases are a match to TRBD1. V dropped 2 bases and J dropped 8; count of bases not matched to a gene: 3. This CDR3 region has 13 residues. The germline CDR1 and CDR2 sequences are GTSNPN and SVGIG (reference sequence). For the CDR3, the DNA is TGTGCCTGGAGTCTGGACAGGGGGTACACCATATATTTT. As protein: CAWSLDRGYTIYF.

This chain uses TRBV5-4 with TRBJ2-1; 8 bases line up with TRBD2. The V segment lost 4 bases and the J segment 2 bases; nucleotides outside the gene matches: 8. The CDR3 totals 16 residues. The germline gives CDR1 SGHNT, CDR2 YYREEE (reference sequence). CDR3 amino acids: CASSVPGTRTYNEQFF. The CDR3 DNA reads as TGTGCCAGCAGCGTCCCCGGGACTAGGACCTACAATGAGCAGTTCTTC.

This clone was seen a single time. This rearrangement joins TRBV7-9 to TRBJ1-2; 9 bases align to TRBD1. The V segment lost 4 bases and the J segment 4 bases; nucleotides outside the gene matches: 10. This CDR3 contains 16 residues. Germline lookup yields CDR1 SEHNR and CDR2 FQNEAQ (reference sequence). CDR3 region: CASSSPQGAIIYGYTF. In DNA, the CDR3 is TGTGCCAGCAGCTCCCCACAGGGGGCGATTATCTATGGCTACACCTTC.

V and J are TRBV27 and TRBJ2-1, with 7 bases matching TRBD1. The V segment lost 10 bases and the J segment 2 bases; nucleotides outside the gene matches: 8. The CDR3 has 14 residues. Germline CDR1 and CDR2: MNHEY and SMNVEV (reference sequence). DNA of the CDR3: TGTGCCACCATAGACAGGGCCACCTACAATGAGCAGTTCTTC. It codes for CATIDRATYNEQFF.

CDR3 nucleotides: TGTGCCGGGCCCCTCCCCACCGGGGAGCTGTTTTTT. Its translation: CAGPLPTGELFF. The rearrangement uses TRBV30 and TRBJ2-2; D remains ambiguous. The V end was cut by 8 bases, the J end by 4 bases, with 11 bases between. This CDR3 is built from 12 residues. Germline V gives CDR1 GTSNPN, CDR2 SVGIG (reference sequence). Complete variable domain (other parts from reference TRBV30 and TRBJ2-2): SQTIHQWPATLVQPVGSPLSLECTVEGTSNPNLYWYRQAAGRGLQLLFYSVGIGQISSEVPQNLSASRPQDRQFILSSKKLLLSDSGFYLCAGPLPTGELFFGEGSRLTVL.

In this sample, this clone turned up once. CDR3 loop: CASSTGKAEAFF. CDR3 bases: TGTGCCAGCTCAACAGGGAAAGCTGAAGCTTTCTTT. The chain recombines TRBV18 with TRBJ1-1; tentative D call: TRBD1 (6 bases). Germline V gene lookup returns CDR1 KGHSH and CDR2 LQKENI. This CDR3 contains 12 residues. V was clipped by 5 bases and J by 6 bases, with 10 bases between them.

The chain recombines TRBV5-1 with TRBJ2-5; 8 bases match TRBD2. Germline-derived CDR1 and CDR2 are SGHRS and YFSETQ. V lost 0 bases, J lost 3 bases, and 10 bases stayed unmatched. This CDR3 has 17 amino acids. The CDR3, as DNA: TGCGCCAGCAGCTTGGAGCACGGGAGGGCCGGTGAAGAGACCCAGTACTTC. Amino acid sequence: CASSLEHGRAGEETQYF. Full variable domain (missing parts from reference TRBV5-1 and TRBJ2-5): KAGVTQTPRYLIKTRGQQVTLSCSPISGHRSVSWYQQTPGQGLQFLFEYFSETQRNKGNFPGRFSGRQFSNSRSEMNVSTLELGDSALYLCASSLEHGRAGEETQYFGPGTRLLVL.

This clone was seen a single time. The CDR3 here is CASSVVGLLGGELFF. CDR3 coding DNA: TGTGCCAGCAGCGTAGTGGGACTCCTTGGCGGGGAGCTGTTTTTT. The chain employs TRBV9 and TRBJ2-2; D perhaps matches TRBD2 (6 bases). Germline CDR1 reads SGDLS; CDR2 reads YYNGEE. Deletions cut 0 bases from V and 7 bases from J, with 13 bases between. CDR3 length: 15 residues.

The chain recombines TRBV7-9 with TRBJ2-1; 12 bases map to TRBD2. The CDR3 totals 15 residues. V gave up 5 bases and J gave up 7 bases; unmatched junction bases: 6. CDR1 and CDR2 (germline): SEHNR, FQNEAQ (reference sequence). CDR3 sequence: CASSAGTSGLNEQFF. The DNA for the CDR3 is TGTGCCAGCAGCGCCGGGACTAGCGGGCTTAATGAGCAGTTCTTC.

This clone is a singleton in its sample. As DNA, the CDR3 is TGTGCCAGCAGCCGGGACAGGGATGGCTACACCTTC. Translated, it gives CASSRDRDGYTF. The chain carries TRBV5-5 and TRBJ1-2; 9 nucleotides agree with TRBD1. The CDR3 contains 12 residues. The germline CDR1 and CDR2 sequences are SGHKS and YYEKEE (reference sequence). V trimming: 4 bases; J trimming: 6 bases; junction bases outside the gene matches: 1. Supplemented by reference TRBV5-5 and TRBJ1-2, the full variable domain reads DAGVTQSPTHLIKTRGQQVTLRCSPISGHKSVSWYQQVLGQGPQFIFQYYEKEERGRGNFPDRFSARQFPNYSSELNVNALLLGDSALYLCASSRDRDGYTFGSGTRLTVV.

The CDR3 here is CASSPFPGQGRTGELFF. The CDR3 nucleotides read TGTGCCAGCTCACCTTTCCCTGGACAGGGAAGAACCGGGGAGCTGTTTTTT. The J gene is TRBJ2-2, the V gene TRBV18; 8 bases are shared with TRBD1. The V gene's germline CDR1 is KGHSH and CDR2 LQKENI. Trimming cost V 3 bases and J 5 bases; bases outside gene matches: 11. The CDR3 has 17 amino acids.

The table lists this clone with a few counts. This rearrangement joins TRBV6-5 to TRBJ1-1, with 7 positions matching TRBD1. This CDR3 contains 14 residues. Germline CDR1 is MNHEY and CDR2 is SVGAGI. After removal of 11 bases from V and 4 bases from J, the junction contained 13 bases not matched to a gene. CDR3 amino acids: CAGGQGHRGTEAFF. The DNA of the CDR3 is TGTGCCGGGGGGCAGGGGCACAGGGGCACTGAAGCTTTCTTT.